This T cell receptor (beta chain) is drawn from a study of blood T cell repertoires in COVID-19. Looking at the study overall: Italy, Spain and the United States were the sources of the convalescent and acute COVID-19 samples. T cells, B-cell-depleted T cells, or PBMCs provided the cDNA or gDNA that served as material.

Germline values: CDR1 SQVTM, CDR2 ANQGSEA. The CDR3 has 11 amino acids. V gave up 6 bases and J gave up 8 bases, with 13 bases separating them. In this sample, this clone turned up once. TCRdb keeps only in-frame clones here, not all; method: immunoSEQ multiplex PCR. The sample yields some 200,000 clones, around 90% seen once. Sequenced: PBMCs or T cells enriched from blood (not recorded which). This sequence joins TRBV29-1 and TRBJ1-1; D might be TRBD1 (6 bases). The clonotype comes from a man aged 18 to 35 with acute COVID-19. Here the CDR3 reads CSVEKTGEAFF. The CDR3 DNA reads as TGCAGCGTGGAGAAAACAGGGGAAGCTTTCTTT.